The TCR beta chain under discussion was sequenced for a study of vaccination effects on CD4 cells after COVID-19. Study-wide results and limits: Clones of infection and vaccine origin contracted markedly late after vaccination.

The data were produced by immunoSEQ multiplex PCR, yet TCRdb's version contains in-frame clones alone and is incomplete. The sample lists about 79,000 clones; 60% to 80% were seen once. Expansion of antigen-specific CD4+ T cells with viral peptide pools was carried out by the ViraFEST assay before sequencing. Culture proceeded for 10 days, and CD4+ T cells were then isolated. Culturing of around 1.9 million PBMC per well took place with roughly 10 IU/ml IL-2 and 9 to 10 ug/ml peptides. This clone has more than one count but fewer than ten. Its target is unknown. The origin of this receptor is a human donor who received a COVID-19 vaccine. Sequenced here: CD4+ T cells from PBMCs cultured with HCoV-229E spike peptides, sampled before COVID-19 vaccination.

In DNA, the CDR3 is TGTGCCAGCAGCCTAATGGGGCTGATAGATGAAAAACTGTTTTTT. Amino acid sequence: CASSLMGLIDEKLFF. The chain combines TRBV9 with TRBJ1-4, with D perhaps matching TRBD1 (5 bases). Trimming shortened V by 4 bases and J by 6 bases, and 16 bases separated the two germline ends. Germline V lookup: CDR1 SGDLS, CDR2 YYNGEE. The CDR3 extends over 15 amino acids. The whole variable domain, filled in from reference TRBV9 and TRBJ1-4, reads DSGVTQTPKHLITATGQRVTLRCSPRSGDLSVYWYQQSLDQGLQFLIQYYNGEERAKGNILERFSAQQFPDLHSELNLSSLELGDSALYFCASSLMGLIDEKLFFGSGTQLSVL.